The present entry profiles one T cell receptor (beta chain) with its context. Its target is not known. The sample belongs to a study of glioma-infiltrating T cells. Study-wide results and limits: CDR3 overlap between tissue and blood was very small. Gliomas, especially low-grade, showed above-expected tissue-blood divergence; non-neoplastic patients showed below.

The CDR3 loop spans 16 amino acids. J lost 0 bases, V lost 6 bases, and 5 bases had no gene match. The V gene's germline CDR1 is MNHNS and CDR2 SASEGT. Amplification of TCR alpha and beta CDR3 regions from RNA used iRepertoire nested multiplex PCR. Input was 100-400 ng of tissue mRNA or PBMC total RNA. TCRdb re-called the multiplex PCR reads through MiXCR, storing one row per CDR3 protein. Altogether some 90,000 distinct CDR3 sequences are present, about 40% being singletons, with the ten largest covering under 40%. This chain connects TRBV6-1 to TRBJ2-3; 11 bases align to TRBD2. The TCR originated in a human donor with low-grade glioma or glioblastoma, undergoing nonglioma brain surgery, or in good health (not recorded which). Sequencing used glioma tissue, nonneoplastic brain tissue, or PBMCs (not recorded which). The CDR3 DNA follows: TGTGCCAGCAGGTCGACTAGCGGGAAGAGCACAGATACGCAGTATTTT. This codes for CASRSTSGKSTDTQYF.